These 18 T cell receptor beta chains came from one sample sequenced in a study of blood T cell repertoires in COVID-19. Sequenced by immunoSEQ multiplex PCR; TCRdb stores in-frame clones only, minus some. The sample has about 380,000 clones, roughly 80% seen once. The sequenced sample was peripheral blood. Receptors originate from a human donor with acute or convalescent COVID-19. The donor label of this sample is uncertain.

This rearrangement joins TRBV6-5 to TRBJ1-1; unclear D gene. Between the trimmed V and J ends, which lost 6 bases and 2 bases, there was a span of 13 bases. CDR3 length equals 14 residues. Looked up from germline, CDR1 is MNHEY and CDR2 is SVGAGI. The CDR3 DNA is TGTGCCAGCAGCCGACTCGACCATAACACTGAAGCTTTCTTT. Protein product: CASSRLDHNTEAFF.

The CDR3 loop is CASSPGLAGRVKQYF. The CDR3 DNA reads as TGTGCCAGCAGCCCCGGATTAGCGGGGCGAGTTAAGCAGTACTTC. The chain recombines TRBV7-6 with TRBJ2-7, with 8 bases identical to TRBD2. The germline V gene encodes CDR1 SGHVS and CDR2 FNYEAQ. The CDR3 sequence is 15 residues long. V lost 5 bases, J lost 8 bases, and 14 bases stayed unmatched.

This clone was seen a few times. The sample has other DNA sequences that encode this CDR3 too. V and J are TRBV5-4 and TRBJ2-7, with 12 bases that match TRBD2. Per the germline V gene, CDR1 is SGHNT and CDR2 is YYREEE (reference sequence). J lost 4 bases, V lost 0 bases, and 2 bases had no gene match. The CDR3 loop spans 15 amino acids. The CDR3 sequence: CASSLGLAGEYEQYF. Here the CDR3 DNA reads TGTGCCAGCAGCTTGGGACTAGCGGGGGAGTACGAGCAGTACTTC.

The chain is built from TRBV21-1 and TRBJ2-5; the tabulated D call, TRBD2, remains unverified against the DNA. TRBV21-1 is a pseudogene. The CDR3 length is 16 residues. CDR3 in amino acids: CASRVGGSGIQETQYF. As DNA, the CDR3 is TGTGCCAGCAGGGTCGGTGGCAGCGGGATCCAAGAGACCCAGTACTTC.

This chain links TRBV5-1 with TRBJ1-4; perhaps TRBD1 as D (5 bases). Trimming cost V 6 bases and J 3 bases, with 15 bases left between them. This CDR3 contains 15 residues. The germline V gene encodes CDR1 SGHRS and CDR2 YFSETQ. This CDR3 is CASKRGGGANEKLFF. The CDR3 nucleotides read TGCGCCAGCAAAAGGGGTGGCGGAGCTAATGAAAAACTGTTTTTT.

The rearrangement uses TRBV7-2 and TRBJ2-2; TRBD2 matches 8 bases. Germline trimming cut 5 bases from V and 7 bases from J; bases unmatched to any gene: 15. CDR3 length: 17 residues. Germline V lookup: CDR1 SGHTA, CDR2 FQGNSA. The CDR3 bases are TGTGCCAGCAGCCTCCACTCGGGAGGGGGGGGGATCGGGGAGCTGTTTTTT. It encodes CASSLHSGGGGIGELFF.

V usage is TRBV6-5 and J usage is TRBJ2-5; 7 bases map to TRBD1. Unmatched junction bases numbered 8, after V lost 8 bases and J lost 5 bases. CDR3 size: 13 residues. CDR1 MNHEY and CDR2 SVGAGI come from the germline V gene. The CDR3 region has the DNA TGTGCCAGCGAGGGACAGCCCGGGGAGACCCAGTACTTC. This sequence encodes CASEGQPGETQYF.

The J gene is TRBJ2-5, the V gene TRBV5-1; 7 positions agree with TRBD1. Trimming took 7 bases from V and 4 from J; bases not matched to a gene: 10. Germline CDR1 SGHRS, CDR2 YFSETQ. This CDR3 spans 14 amino acids. The CDR3 loop reads CASAPGTELETQYF. The CDR3 region has the DNA TGCGCCAGCGCACCCGGGACAGAGTTAGAGACCCAGTACTTC.

V usage is TRBV9 and J usage is TRBJ2-7; a weak D match, TRBD2 (8 bases). The CDR3 contains 17 residues. The germline V gene encodes CDR1 SGDLS and CDR2 YYNGEE. The V end lost 0 bases, the J end lost 1 base, and 17 bases lay between the germline ends. CDR3 sequence reads: CASSVGGTAGVSYEQYF. The CDR3 DNA follows: TGTGCCAGCAGCGTAGGAGGGACAGCGGGGGTTTCCTACGAGCAGTACTTC.

V and J are TRBV28 and TRBJ2-7; D is unclear. The CDR3 is made up of 15 amino acids. Trimming left V 7 bases short and J 0 bases short, with 16 bases between. In germline, CDR1 is MDHEN, CDR2 SYDVKM. CDR3: CASNLDRVSSYEQYF. Here the CDR3 DNA reads TGTGCCAGCAACCTCGACCGGGTAAGCTCCTACGAGCAGTACTTC.

This clone was picked up a small number of times. DNA for the CDR3: TGTGCCAGGCTTCCGACAGGGTCCACTGAAGCTTTCTTT. It specifies CARLPTGSTEAFF. The rearrangement links TRBV2 to TRBJ1-1, with TRBD1 matching over 7 bases. V dropped 9 bases and J dropped 4; count of bases not matched to a gene: 8. Germline assignment: CDR1 SNHLY and CDR2 FYNNEI. This CDR3 is built from 13 residues.

This chain uses TRBV5-1 with TRBJ1-1; 10 bases fit TRBD1. This CDR3 comprises 19 residues. V dropped 1 base and J dropped 0; count of bases not matched to a gene: 12. Germline V gene lookup returns CDR1 SGHRS and CDR2 YFSETQ. The CDR3 region has the DNA TGCGCCAGCAGCTTGTTGACTCCGGGACAGGGGAAGCTGAACACTGAAGCTTTCTTT. Its protein is CASSLLTPGQGKLNTEAFF.

There are a few counts of this clone. The chain carries TRBV5-4 and TRBJ2-7, with D possibly matching TRBD1 (6 bases). The CDR3 length is 14 residues. Germline values: CDR1 SGHNT, CDR2 YYREEE (reference sequence). Trimming removed 2 bases from V and 3 bases from J, with 12 bases in between. The CDR3 DNA reads as TGTGCCAGCAGCTTTTCACAGGGTGTCTACGAGCAGTACTTC. As protein: CASSFSQGVYEQYF. Full variable domain (remainder filled in from reference TRBV5-4 and TRBJ2-7): ETGVTQSPTHLIKTRGQQVTLRCSSQSGHNTVSWYQQALGQGPQFIFQYYREEENGRGNFPPRFSGLQFPNYSSELNVNALELDDSALYLCASSFSQGVYEQYFGPGTRLTVT.

This chain links TRBV10-2 with TRBJ1-2; D uncertain. CDR3 length: 13 residues. The germline V gene has CDR1 WSHSY and CDR2 SAAADI. Trimming stripped 2 bases from V and 4 bases from J, with 8 bases between. The CDR3 here is CASSEGRAYGYTF. CDR3 nucleotide sequence: TGCGCCAGCAGTGAGGGGCGAGCCTATGGCTACACCTTC.

DNA of the CDR3: TGTGCCAGCAGTGTAGTCGGGACAGCTAATGAAAAACTGTTTTTT. This encodes CASSVVGTANEKLFF. The rearrangement joins TRBV2 to TRBJ1-4; TRBD1 aligns across 7 bases. Germline CDR1 and CDR2: SNHLY and FYNNEI. The CDR3 sequence is 15 residues long. Trimming cost V 4 bases and J 3 bases; bases outside gene matches: 5.

The chain uses TRBV12-5 and TRBJ1-2, with D maybe TRBD1 (5 bases). This CDR3 has 13 residues. Looked up from germline, CDR1 is LGHNT and CDR2 is FRNRAP. V was pared by 4 bases and J by 8 bases, with 14 bases between. CDR3 nucleotides: TGTGCTAGTGGTTCCCCGCAGGGAGGCGGCTACACCTTC. Amino acid sequence: CASGSPQGGGYTF.

This clone was recorded once. Here the CDR3 reads CASSQALMRENTEAFF. The CDR3 nucleotides are TGTGCCAGCTCCCAAGCCTTGATGAGGGAGAACACTGAAGCTTTCTTT. The chain joins TRBV18 to TRBJ1-1; D unclear. Per germline, CDR1 KGHSH and CDR2 LQKENI. This CDR3 has 16 amino acids. Trimming took 6 bases from V and 1 from J, leaving 18 bases between them.

The J gene is TRBJ2-7, the V gene TRBV7-9; TRBD1 matches 9 bases. The CDR3 is 14 residues long. With V trimmed by 5 bases and J by 3 bases, 5 bases remained unmatched. Germline V lookup: CDR1 SEHNR, CDR2 FQNEAQ (reference sequence). CDR3 nucleotides: TGTGCCAGCAGCAAGGACAGGGGCCTCTACGAGCAGTACTTC. This gives the protein CASSKDRGLYEQYF.